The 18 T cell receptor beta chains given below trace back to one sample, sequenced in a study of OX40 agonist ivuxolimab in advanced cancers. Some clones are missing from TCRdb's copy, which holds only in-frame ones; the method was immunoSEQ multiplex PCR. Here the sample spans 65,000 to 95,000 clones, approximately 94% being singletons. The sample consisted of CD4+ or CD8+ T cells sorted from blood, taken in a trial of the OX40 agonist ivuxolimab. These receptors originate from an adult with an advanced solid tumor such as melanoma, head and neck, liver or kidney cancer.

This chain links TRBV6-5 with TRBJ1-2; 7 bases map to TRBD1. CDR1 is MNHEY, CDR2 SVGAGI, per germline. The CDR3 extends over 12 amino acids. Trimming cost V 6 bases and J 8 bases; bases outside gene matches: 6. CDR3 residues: CASSPGQAGYTF. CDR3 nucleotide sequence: TGTGCCAGCAGCCCCGGACAGGCGGGCTACACCTTC.

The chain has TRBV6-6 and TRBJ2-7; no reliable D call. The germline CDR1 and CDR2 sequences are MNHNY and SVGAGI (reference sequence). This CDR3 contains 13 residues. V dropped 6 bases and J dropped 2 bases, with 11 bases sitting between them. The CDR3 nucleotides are TGTGCCAGCAGCCAGACTGGGCCCTACGAGCAGTACTTC. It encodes CASSQTGPYEQYF.

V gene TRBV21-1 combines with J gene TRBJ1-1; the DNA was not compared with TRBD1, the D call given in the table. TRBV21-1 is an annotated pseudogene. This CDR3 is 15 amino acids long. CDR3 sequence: CASSGRQGLNTEAFF. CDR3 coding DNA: TGTGCCAGCAGCGGACGCCAGGGCTTGAACACTGAAGCTTTCTTT.

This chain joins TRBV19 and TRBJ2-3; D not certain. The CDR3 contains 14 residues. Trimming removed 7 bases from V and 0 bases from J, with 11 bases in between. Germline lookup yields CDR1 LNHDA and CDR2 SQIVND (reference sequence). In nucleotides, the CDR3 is TGTGCCAGTAAAGACCGATTTAGCACAGATACGCAGTATTTT. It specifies CASKDRFSTDTQYF.

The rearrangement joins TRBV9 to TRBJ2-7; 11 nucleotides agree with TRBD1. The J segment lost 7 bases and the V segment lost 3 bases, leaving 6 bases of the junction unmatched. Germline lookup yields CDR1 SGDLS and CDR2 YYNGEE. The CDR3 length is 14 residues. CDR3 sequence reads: CASSEDRGREEQYF. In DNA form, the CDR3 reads TGTGCCAGCAGCGAGGACAGGGGGCGAGAGGAGCAGTACTTC.

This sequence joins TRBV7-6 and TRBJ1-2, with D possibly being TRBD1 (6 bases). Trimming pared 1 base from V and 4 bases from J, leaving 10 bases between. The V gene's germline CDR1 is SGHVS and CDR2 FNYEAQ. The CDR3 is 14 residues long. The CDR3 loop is CASSLGGGSYGYTF. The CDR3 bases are TGTGCCAGCAGCTTAGGAGGGGGGTCCTATGGCTACACCTTC.

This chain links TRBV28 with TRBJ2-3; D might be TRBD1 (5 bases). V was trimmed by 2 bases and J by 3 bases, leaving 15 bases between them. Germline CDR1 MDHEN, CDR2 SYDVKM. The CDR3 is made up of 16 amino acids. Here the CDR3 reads CASSLAAGFGTDTQYF. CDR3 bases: TGTGCCAGCAGTTTAGCAGCAGGGTTCGGGACAGATACGCAGTATTTT.

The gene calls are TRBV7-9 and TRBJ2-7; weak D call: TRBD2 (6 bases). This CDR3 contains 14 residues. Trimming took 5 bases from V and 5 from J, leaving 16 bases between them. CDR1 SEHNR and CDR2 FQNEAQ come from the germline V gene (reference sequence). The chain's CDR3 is CASSPLGGSNEQYF. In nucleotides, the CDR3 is TGTGCCAGCAGCCCTTTGGGGGGATCCAACGAGCAGTACTTC.

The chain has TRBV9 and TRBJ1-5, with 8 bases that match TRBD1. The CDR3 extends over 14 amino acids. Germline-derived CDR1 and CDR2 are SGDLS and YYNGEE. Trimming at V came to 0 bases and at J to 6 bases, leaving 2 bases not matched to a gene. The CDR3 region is CASSVGRGLQPQHF. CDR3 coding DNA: TGTGCCAGCAGCGTAGGCAGGGGGCTTCAGCCCCAGCATTTT.

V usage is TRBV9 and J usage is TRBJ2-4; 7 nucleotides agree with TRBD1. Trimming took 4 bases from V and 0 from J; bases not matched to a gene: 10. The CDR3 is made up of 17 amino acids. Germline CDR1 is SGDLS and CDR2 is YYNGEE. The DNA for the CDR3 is TGTGCCAGCAGCTCCTCCGGGACAGCTCTAGCCAAAAACATTCAGTACTTC. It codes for CASSSSGTALAKNIQYF.

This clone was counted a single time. The CDR3 nucleotides read TGCGCCAGCAGCTCGGGACAGGGTGGCACAGATACGCAGTATTTT. This encodes CASSSGQGGTDTQYF. The J gene is TRBJ2-3, the V gene TRBV5-1, with 9 bases matching TRBD1. The junction had 3 bases not matched to a gene; V was cut back by 3 bases and J by 1 base. This CDR3 comprises 15 residues. The germline gives CDR1 SGHRS, CDR2 YFSETQ.

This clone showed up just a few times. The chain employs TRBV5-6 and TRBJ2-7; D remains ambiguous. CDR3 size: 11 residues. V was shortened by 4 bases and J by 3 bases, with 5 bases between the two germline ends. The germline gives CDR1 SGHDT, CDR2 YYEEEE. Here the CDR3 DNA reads TGTGCCAGCAGCGGAAACTACGAGCAGTACTTC. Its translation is CASSGNYEQYF.

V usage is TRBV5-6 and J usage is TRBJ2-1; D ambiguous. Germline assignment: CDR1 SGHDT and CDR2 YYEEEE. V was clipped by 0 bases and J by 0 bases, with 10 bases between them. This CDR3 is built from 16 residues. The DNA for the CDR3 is TGTGCCAGCAGCTTGGGCTATGGAAGCTCCTACAATGAGCAGTTCTTC. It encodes CASSLGYGSSYNEQFF.

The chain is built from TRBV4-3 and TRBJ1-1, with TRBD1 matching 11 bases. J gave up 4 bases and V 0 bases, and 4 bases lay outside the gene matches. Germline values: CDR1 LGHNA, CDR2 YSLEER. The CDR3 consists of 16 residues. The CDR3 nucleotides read TGCGCCAGCAGCCAAGATCTCGGACAGGGGGCCACTGAAGCTTTCTTT. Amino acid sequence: CASSQDLGQGATEAFF.

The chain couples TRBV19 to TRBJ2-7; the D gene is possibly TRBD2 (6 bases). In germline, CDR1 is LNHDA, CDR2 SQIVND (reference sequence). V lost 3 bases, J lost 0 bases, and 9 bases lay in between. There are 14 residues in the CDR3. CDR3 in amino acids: CASSMGGNSYEQYF. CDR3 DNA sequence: TGTGCCAGTAGTATGGGGGGTAACTCCTACGAGCAGTACTTC.

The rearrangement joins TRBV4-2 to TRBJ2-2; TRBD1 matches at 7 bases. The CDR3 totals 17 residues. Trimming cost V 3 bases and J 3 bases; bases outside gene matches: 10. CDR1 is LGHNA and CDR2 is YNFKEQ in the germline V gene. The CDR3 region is CASSQVRQGEDTGELFF. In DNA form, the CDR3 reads TGTGCCAGCAGCCAGGTTAGACAGGGCGAGGACACCGGGGAGCTGTTTTTT.

The CDR3 sequence: CASSLVQWDTEAFF. DNA of the CDR3: TGTGCCAGCAGCTTAGTACAATGGGACACTGAAGCTTTCTTT. This chain connects TRBV7-9 to TRBJ1-1; D ambiguous. The CDR3 is made up of 14 amino acids. The V gene's germline CDR1 is SEHNR and CDR2 FQNEAQ (reference sequence). V lost 1 base and J 3 bases, leaving 9 bases between the germline ends. Supplemented by reference TRBV7-9 and TRBJ1-1, the full variable domain reads DTGVSQNPRHKITKRGQNVTFRCDPISEHNRLYWYRQTLGQGPEFLTYFQNEAQLEKSRLLSDRFSAERPKGSFSTLEIQRTEQGDSAMYLCASSLVQWDTEAFFGQGTRLTVV.

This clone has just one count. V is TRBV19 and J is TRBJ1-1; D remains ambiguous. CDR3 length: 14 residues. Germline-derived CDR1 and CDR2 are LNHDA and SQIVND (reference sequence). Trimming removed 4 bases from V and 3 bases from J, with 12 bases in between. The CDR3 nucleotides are TGTGCCAGTAGTACAACAAGGTGGGACACTGAAGCTTTCTTT. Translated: CASSTTRWDTEAFF. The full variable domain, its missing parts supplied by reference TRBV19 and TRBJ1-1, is DGGITQSPKYLFRKEGQNVTLSCEQNLNHDAMYWYRQDPGQGLRLIYYSQIVNDFQKGDIAEGYSVSREKKESFPLTVTSAQKNPTAFYLCASSTTRWDTEAFFGQGTRLTVV.